The following is a TCR beta chain sequence with its context. The target antigen is unknown. Each donor was nominally healthy when sampled (though unrecorded immune exposures were likely). Amplification used 60 Vbeta primers and 13 Jbeta primers. Assay used: immunoSEQ multiplex PCR; TCRdb lists only in-frame clones, some missing. Here the sample spans about 160,000 clones, more than 60% being singletons. These data belong to a study of cytomegalovirus exposure and HLA in healthy donors. The V end was cut by 2 bases, the J end by 4 bases, with 11 bases between. The germline V gene encodes CDR1 KGHSH and CDR2 LQKENI. The CDR3 is 14 residues long. The study's findings and limits: It was reportedly the case that the classifier diagnosed cytomegalovirus status with high specificity and sensitivity. While the bulk of TCR sequences proved rare, some public TCRs turned up in many donors. Most of the CMV-associated TCR beta chains (in a later analysis) appeared to be HLA-restricted.

The receptor was derived from a woman aged 25 to 45 in good health and CMV-seronegative. The sequenced material came from PBMCs. The V call is TRBV18, the J call TRBJ1-2, with D possibly matching TRBD1 (6 bases). CDR3 DNA: TGTGCCAGCTCACCAAACAGGGATTCCTATGGCTACACCTTC. Its protein is CASSPNRDSYGYTF.